Listed below are T cell receptor beta chains from one sample, sequenced in a study of PD-1 blockade in classical Hodgkin lymphoma. TCRdb's copy holds only in-frame clones and misses some; the assay was immunoSEQ multiplex PCR. Seen here are about 21,000 clones, roughly two thirds observed once, and the top ten hold approximately 5.8%. Sequenced here: peripheral blood mononuclear cells (PBMCs), sampled at baseline. These receptors originate from a human donor with classical Hodgkin lymphoma. CDR3s include the opening cysteine and the closing phenylalanine or tryptophan. D genes are given only for firm matches.

>TRBV5-1|TRBJ2-2|.
CASSLPDTINTGELFF
>TRBV4-2|TRBJ2-7|.
CASSLREEQYF
>TRBV7-9|TRBJ1-1|.
CASSPTLGAEAFF
>TRBV5-3|TRBJ2-1|.
CARSLARYPYNEQFF
>TRBV28|TRBJ1-4|.
CASSSIPLDRQLFF
>TRBV6-4|TRBJ2-2|TRBD2
CASSRAGTTHTGELFF
>TRBV19|TRBJ2-3|.
CASSPRGADTQYF
>TRBV7-2|TRBJ2-3|.
CASSTFSDTQYF
>TRBV6-6|TRBJ2-7|.
CASSYGAGASYEQYF
>TRBV29-1|TRBJ1-5|.
CSVAGAGDQPQHF
>TRBV4-1|TRBJ2-1|TRBD2
CASSQDPSGPYNEQFF
>TRBV27|TRBJ1-4|.
CASSLSIPDSTLFF
>TRBV7-2|TRBJ2-3|TRBD2
CASSRKPGLAGDTQYF
>TRBV2|TRBJ1-5|TRBD1
CASRDRGVNQPQHF
>TRBV9|TRBJ1-6|.
CASSVEARGSYNSPLHF
>TRBV10-1|TRBJ2-3|TRBD1
CASRTYASDRPNSTDTQYF
>TRBV13|TRBJ2-7|TRBD2
CASSPGLAYYEQYF
>TRBV11-2|TRBJ2-3|.
CASSLARGTDTQYF
>TRBV6-5|TRBJ1-2|.
CASREGDYGYTF
>TRBV18|TRBJ1-1|.
CASSSRSTEAFF
>TRBV14|TRBJ2-4|.
CASSQDLGQNIQYF
>TRBV15|TRBJ1-5|.
CATSTWGTRDQPQHF
>TRBV4-3|TRBJ2-5|TRBD2
CASSQESQRESMETQYF
>TRBV27|TRBJ1-6|.
CASSLFPGKDSPLHF
>TRBV7-3|TRBJ2-3|TRBD2
CASSLRTSGRGGDTQYF
>TRBV5-1|TRBJ2-3|.
CASSLGRNTDTQYF
>TRBV5-6|TRBJ2-7|TRBD1
CASSPGTGGTYEQYF
>TRBV27|TRBJ1-1|.
CASSSDSNTEAFF
>TRBV9|TRBJ2-3|TRBD2
CASSVSSGGVPTDTQYF
>TRBV11-1|TRBJ2-1|.
CASSYATRGEMEFF
>TRBV19|TRBJ1-2|.
CASSIVPGGYGYTF
>TRBV4-3|TRBJ1-5|TRBD1
CASSLEGGDQPQHF
>TRBV5-8|TRBJ1-6|.
CASSSGQINSPLHF
>TRBV5-6|TRBJ2-7|.
CASSLGGDFYEQYF
>TRBV19|TRBJ2-5|TRBD2
CASSIGLAGSQETQYF
>TRBV27|TRBJ2-5|TRBD1
CASSLWPPGQGLETQYF